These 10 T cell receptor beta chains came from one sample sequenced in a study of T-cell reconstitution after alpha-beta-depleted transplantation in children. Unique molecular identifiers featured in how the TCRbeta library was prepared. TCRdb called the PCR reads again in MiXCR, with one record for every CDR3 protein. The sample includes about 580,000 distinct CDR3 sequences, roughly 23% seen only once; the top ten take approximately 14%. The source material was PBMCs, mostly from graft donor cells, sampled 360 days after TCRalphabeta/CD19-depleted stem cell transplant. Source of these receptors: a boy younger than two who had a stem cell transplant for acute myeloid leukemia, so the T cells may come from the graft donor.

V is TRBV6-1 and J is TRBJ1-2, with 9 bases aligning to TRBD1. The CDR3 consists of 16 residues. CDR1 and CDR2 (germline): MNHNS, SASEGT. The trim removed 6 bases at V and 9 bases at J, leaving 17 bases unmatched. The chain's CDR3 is CASSPGGTGLLYSYTF. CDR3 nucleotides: TGTGCCAGCAGCCCAGGAGGGACAGGGCTGTTGTATAGCTACACCTTC.

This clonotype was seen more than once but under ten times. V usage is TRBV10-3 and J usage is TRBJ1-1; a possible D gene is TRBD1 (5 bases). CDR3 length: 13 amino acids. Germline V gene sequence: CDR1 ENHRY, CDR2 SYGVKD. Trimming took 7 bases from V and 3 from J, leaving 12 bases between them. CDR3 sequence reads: CAINPGAHTEAFF. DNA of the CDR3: TGTGCCATCAACCCCGGGGCCCACACTGAAGCTTTCTTT.

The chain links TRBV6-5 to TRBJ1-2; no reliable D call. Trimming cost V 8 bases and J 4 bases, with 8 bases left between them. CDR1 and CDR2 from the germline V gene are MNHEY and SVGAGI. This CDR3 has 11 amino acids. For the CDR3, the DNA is TGTGCCAGCTGGACGGGCTATGGCTACACCTTC. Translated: CASWTGYGYTF.

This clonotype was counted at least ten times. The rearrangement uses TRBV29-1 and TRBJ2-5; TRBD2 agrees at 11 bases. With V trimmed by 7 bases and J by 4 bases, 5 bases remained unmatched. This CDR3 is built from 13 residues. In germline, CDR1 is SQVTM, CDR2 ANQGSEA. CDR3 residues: CSGSGGARETQYF. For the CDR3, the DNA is TGCAGCGGTAGCGGGGGGGCCAGAGAGACCCAGTACTTC. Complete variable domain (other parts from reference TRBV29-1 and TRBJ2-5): SAVISQKPSRDICQRGTSLTIQCQVDSQVTMMFWYRQQPGQSLTLIATANQGSEATYESGFVIDKFPISRPNLTFSTLTVSNMSPEDSSIYLCSGSGGARETQYFGPGTRLLVL.

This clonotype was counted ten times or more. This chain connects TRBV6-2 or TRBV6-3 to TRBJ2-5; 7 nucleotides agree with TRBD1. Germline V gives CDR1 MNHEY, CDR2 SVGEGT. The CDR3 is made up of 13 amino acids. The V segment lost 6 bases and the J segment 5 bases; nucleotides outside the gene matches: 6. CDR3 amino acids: CASRPTTGETQYF. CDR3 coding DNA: TGTGCCAGCAGGCCGACGACAGGGGAGACCCAGTACTTC.

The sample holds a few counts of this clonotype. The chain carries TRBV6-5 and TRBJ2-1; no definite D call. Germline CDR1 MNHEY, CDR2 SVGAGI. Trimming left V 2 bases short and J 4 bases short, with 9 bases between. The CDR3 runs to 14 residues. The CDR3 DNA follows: TGTGCCAGCAGTTACGATTCAGCTTACAATGAGCAGTTCTTC. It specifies CASSYDSAYNEQFF.

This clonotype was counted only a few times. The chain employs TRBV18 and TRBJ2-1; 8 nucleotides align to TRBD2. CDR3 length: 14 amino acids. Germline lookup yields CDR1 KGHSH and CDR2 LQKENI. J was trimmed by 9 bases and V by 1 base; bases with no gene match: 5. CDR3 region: CASSPRVGGGEQFF. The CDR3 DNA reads TGTGCCAGCTCACCACGTGTCGGGGGGGGTGAGCAGTTCTTC.

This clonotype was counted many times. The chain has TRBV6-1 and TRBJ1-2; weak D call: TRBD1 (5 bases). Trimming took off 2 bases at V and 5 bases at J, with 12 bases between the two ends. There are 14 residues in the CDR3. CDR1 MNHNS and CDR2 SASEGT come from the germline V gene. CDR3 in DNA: TGTGCCAGCAGTGAATGGCCTGACAGTTATGGCTACACCTTC. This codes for CASSEWPDSYGYTF.

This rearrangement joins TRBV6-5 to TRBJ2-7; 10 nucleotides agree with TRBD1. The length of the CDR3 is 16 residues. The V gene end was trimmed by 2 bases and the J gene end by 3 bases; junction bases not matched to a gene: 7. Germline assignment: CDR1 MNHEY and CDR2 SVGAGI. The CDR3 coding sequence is TGTGCCAGCAGTTACCCATCTGGGACAGGGGTCTACGAGCAGTACTTC. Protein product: CASSYPSGTGVYEQYF.

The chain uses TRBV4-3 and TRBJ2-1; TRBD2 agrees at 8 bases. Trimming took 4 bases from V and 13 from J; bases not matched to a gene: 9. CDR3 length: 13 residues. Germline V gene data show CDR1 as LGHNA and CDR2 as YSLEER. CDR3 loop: CASSLAGGGVQFF. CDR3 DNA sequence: TGCGCCAGCAGCCTAGCCGGGGGGGGTGTTCAGTTCTTC.